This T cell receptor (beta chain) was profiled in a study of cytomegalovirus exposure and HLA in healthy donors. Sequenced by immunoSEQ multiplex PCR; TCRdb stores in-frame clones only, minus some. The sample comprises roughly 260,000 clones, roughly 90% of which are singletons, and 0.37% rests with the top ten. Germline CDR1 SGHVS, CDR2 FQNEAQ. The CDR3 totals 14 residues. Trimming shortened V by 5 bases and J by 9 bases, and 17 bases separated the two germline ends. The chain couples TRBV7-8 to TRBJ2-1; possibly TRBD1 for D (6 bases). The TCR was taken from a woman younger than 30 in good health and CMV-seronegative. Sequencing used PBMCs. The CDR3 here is CASSPRSGETEQFF. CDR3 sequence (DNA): TGTGCCAGCAGCCCGCGGTCAGGGGAGACTGAGCAGTTCTTC.